The rows below give T cell receptor beta chains drawn from one sample of a study of shared clonotypes between healthy human individuals. Profiling relied on immunoSEQ multiplex PCR, and the TCRdb table lists in-frame clones only, not all of them. The profile shows approximately 980,000 clones, about three quarters of them singletons. The specimen sequenced was memory CD4+ T cells sorted from blood. These receptors were obtained from a man aged 18 to 35 in good health. Each CDR3 is given with its conserved first and last residue. Fields, in order: clone size, V gene, D gene, J gene, CDR3 DNA, CDR3 protein. D genes are given only for firm matches. Only some rows state a clone size, as once, few, many or a class for expanded clones.

clone size: NA; V gene: TRBV10-1; D gene: NA; J gene: TRBJ2-1; CDR3 DNA: TGCGCCAGCAGTGAGTCCGCGACGGAGCAGTTCTTC; CDR3 protein: CASSESATEQFF
clone size: once; V gene: TRBV5-1; D gene: NA; J gene: TRBJ1-4; CDR3 DNA: TGCGCCAGCAGCTTGTGGCAGCCCTCCGAAAAACTGTTTTTT; CDR3 protein: CASSLWQPSEKLFF
clone size: NA; V gene: TRBV28; D gene: NA; J gene: TRBJ1-6; CDR3 DNA: TGTGCCAGCAGTTTCACGGACTCTCCCTCCTATAATTCACCCCTCCACTTT; CDR3 protein: CASSFTDSPSYNSPLHF
clone size: once; V gene: TRBV2; D gene: NA; J gene: TRBJ2-2; CDR3 DNA: TGTGCCAGCAGTGAAGCGCGTGGGGCTAGCGGGGAGCTGTTTTTT; CDR3 protein: CASSEARGASGELFF
clone size: NA; V gene: TRBV2; D gene: NA; J gene: TRBJ2-1; CDR3 DNA: TGTGCCAGCAGCGGCCTCAGCTCCTACAATGAGCAGTTCTTC; CDR3 protein: CASSGLSSYNEQFF
clone size: NA; V gene: TRBV19; D gene: NA; J gene: TRBJ2-2; CDR3 DNA: TGTGCCAGTAGTATTCAGGGTAACACCGGGGAGCTGTTTTTT; CDR3 protein: CASSIQGNTGELFF
clone size: NA; V gene: TRBV28; D gene: NA; J gene: TRBJ1-6; CDR3 DNA: TGTGCCAGCAGTTTAGAGACTCGTAAGGATTCACCCCTCCACTTT; CDR3 protein: CASSLETRKDSPLHF
clone size: NA; V gene: TRBV9; D gene: NA; J gene: TRBJ1-1; CDR3 DNA: TGTGCCAGCAGCTCGCCAGCGGGCGGGCTTACTGAAGCTTTCTTT; CDR3 protein: CASSSPAGGLTEAFF
clone size: NA; V gene: TRBV6-1; D gene: NA; J gene: TRBJ1-4; CDR3 DNA: TGTGCCAGCAGTGATGCAAGTTGGGTTTTCGGAAAACTGTTTTTT; CDR3 protein: CASSDASWVFGKLFF
clone size: NA; V gene: TRBV29-1; D gene: TRBD2; J gene: TRBJ2-7; CDR3 DNA: TGCAGCGTAATCCCGGGGGGGTACGAGCAGTACTTC; CDR3 protein: CSVIPGGYEQYF
clone size: NA; V gene: TRBV5-6; D gene: NA; J gene: TRBJ1-5; CDR3 DNA: TGTGCCAGCAGCTTGCGAGCATTCCTTAATCAGCCCCAGCATTTT; CDR3 protein: CASSLRAFLNQPQHF
clone size: NA; V gene: TRBV2; D gene: TRBD2; J gene: TRBJ2-3; CDR3 DNA: TGTGCCAGCAGTGACGGGACTAGCGGGGCCCTAGCACAAGATACGCAGTATTTT; CDR3 protein: CASSDGTSGALAQDTQYF
clone size: NA; V gene: TRBV27; D gene: TRBD2; J gene: TRBJ2-3; CDR3 DNA: TGTGCCAGCAGTTTCGGGACTAGCGTAGATACGCAGTATTTT; CDR3 protein: CASSFGTSVDTQYF
clone size: many; V gene: TRBV5-1; D gene: NA; J gene: TRBJ1-5; CDR3 DNA: TGCGCCAGCAGCTTGGCACAGGGTCAGCCCCAGCATTTT; CDR3 protein: CASSLAQGQPQHF
clone size: few; V gene: TRBV5-1; D gene: TRBD2; J gene: TRBJ2-7; CDR3 DNA: TGCGCCAGCGGGACTAGCGGGGACTACGAGCAGTACTTC; CDR3 protein: CASGTSGDYEQYF
clone size: NA; V gene: TRBV9; D gene: TRBD1; J gene: TRBJ2-7; CDR3 DNA: TGTGCCAGCAGCGGCGAGGGGACAGTATTCGGCCGGGAACCCTACGAGCAGTACTTC; CDR3 protein: CASSGEGTVFGREPYEQYF
clone size: NA; V gene: TRBV5-4; D gene: NA; J gene: TRBJ1-6; CDR3 DNA: TGTGCCAGCAGCTTCAGGGAAAGAGGTTCACCCCTCCACTTT; CDR3 protein: CASSFRERGSPLHF
clone size: NA; V gene: TRBV25-1; D gene: NA; J gene: TRBJ1-2; CDR3 DNA: TGTGCCACGGAGTTTAGTGGCTACACCTTC; CDR3 protein: CATEFSGYTF
clone size: few; V gene: TRBV15; D gene: NA; J gene: TRBJ2-1; CDR3 DNA: TGTGCCACCAGCAGAGGAGTAGGGATAAATGAGCAGTTCTTC; CDR3 protein: CATSRGVGINEQFF
clone size: NA; V gene: TRBV28; D gene: TRBD1; J gene: TRBJ1-2; CDR3 DNA: TGTGCCAGCAGAGCCGGGACAGGAGGTATGGGCTACACCTTC; CDR3 protein: CASRAGTGGMGYTF
clone size: NA; V gene: TRBV4-1; D gene: NA; J gene: TRBJ2-4; CDR3 DNA: TGCGCCAGCAGCCAAGATGGGACAGCCAAAAACATTCAGTACTTC; CDR3 protein: CASSQDGTAKNIQYF
clone size: many; V gene: TRBV11-3; D gene: NA; J gene: TRBJ2-2; CDR3 DNA: TGTGCCAGCAGCTTCGAGAACACCGGGGAGCTGTTTTTT; CDR3 protein: CASSFENTGELFF
clone size: NA; V gene: TRBV5-4; D gene: TRBD2; J gene: TRBJ2-5; CDR3 DNA: TGTGCCAGCAGCCACCCTCGGGAGGGTCGGGAGACCCAGTACTTC; CDR3 protein: CASSHPREGRETQYF
clone size: once; V gene: TRBV14; D gene: TRBD2; J gene: TRBJ2-3; CDR3 DNA: TGTGCCAGCAGCCAAGGAGGGCTAGCGGGCACAGATACGCAGTATTTT; CDR3 protein: CASSQGGLAGTDTQYF
clone size: NA; V gene: TRBV29-1; D gene: NA; J gene: TRBJ2-5; CDR3 DNA: TGCAGCGTTGAGAAGCCTTACCAAGAGACCCAGTACTTC; CDR3 protein: CSVEKPYQETQYF
clone size: few; V gene: TRBV7-9; D gene: TRBD1; J gene: TRBJ1-1; CDR3 DNA: TGTGCCAGCAGCTGGGACAGGAACACTGAAGCTTTCTTT; CDR3 protein: CASSWDRNTEAFF
clone size: NA; V gene: TRBV19; D gene: NA; J gene: TRBJ2-5; CDR3 DNA: TGTGCCAGTAGTATACGGGGGCAGGGCGGCGAGACCCAGTACTTC; CDR3 protein: CASSIRGQGGETQYF
clone size: NA; V gene: TRBV11-2; D gene: NA; J gene: TRBJ2-3; CDR3 DNA: TGTGCCAGCAGCTTATCCCTCACAGATACGCAGTATTTT; CDR3 protein: CASSLSLTDTQYF
clone size: many; V gene: TRBV2; D gene: TRBD2; J gene: TRBJ2-5; CDR3 DNA: TGTGCCAGCACTGAGCAAGGACTAGCGGGGGTAGAGACCCAGTACTTC; CDR3 protein: CASTEQGLAGVETQYF
clone size: few; V gene: TRBV25-1; D gene: TRBD1; J gene: TRBJ2-1; CDR3 DNA: TGTGCCAGCAGTGGTAGACAGGGAAACAATGAGCAGTTCTTC; CDR3 protein: CASSGRQGNNEQFF
clone size: NA; V gene: TRBV6-4; D gene: TRBD1; J gene: TRBJ1-2; CDR3 DNA: TGTGCCAGCAGTGACCAATCGACAGGGATGGGCTACACCTTC; CDR3 protein: CASSDQSTGMGYTF
clone size: NA; V gene: TRBV5-6; D gene: NA; J gene: TRBJ1-2; CDR3 DNA: TGTGCCAGCAGCGGGACTCAACAAGGGGGCTACACCTTC; CDR3 protein: CASSGTQQGGYTF
clone size: few; V gene: TRBV10-2; D gene: TRBD2; J gene: TRBJ2-7; CDR3 DNA: TGCGCCAGCAAACCCGCCGGGACTAGCTTTAGCTACGAGCAGTACTTC; CDR3 protein: CASKPAGTSFSYEQYF
clone size: NA; V gene: TRBV10-3; D gene: NA; J gene: TRBJ2-3; CDR3 DNA: TGTGCCATCAGTTCCCCTGGGACAGATACGCAGTATTTT; CDR3 protein: CAISSPGTDTQYF
clone size: NA; V gene: TRBV5-1; D gene: NA; J gene: TRBJ2-1; CDR3 DNA: TGCGCCAGCAAAGGGGGGGAGGAGCAGTTCTTC; CDR3 protein: CASKGGEEQFF
clone size: NA; V gene: TRBV7-2; D gene: NA; J gene: TRBJ1-5; CDR3 DNA: TGTGCCAGCAGCTCACCGCAGGAGGGTGGAAATCAGCCCCAGCATTTT; CDR3 protein: CASSSPQEGGNQPQHF
clone size: NA; V gene: TRBV2; D gene: NA; J gene: TRBJ1-2; CDR3 DNA: TGTGCCAGCAGTGGGGGGACTCTCTATGGCTACACCTTC; CDR3 protein: CASSGGTLYGYTF
clone size: NA; V gene: TRBV4-3; D gene: NA; J gene: TRBJ2-2; CDR3 DNA: TGCGCCAGCAGCCATCAGACGGTCACCGGGGAGCTGTTTTTT; CDR3 protein: CASSHQTVTGELFF
clone size: NA; V gene: TRBV19; D gene: NA; J gene: TRBJ1-2; CDR3 DNA: TGTGCCAGTACCCCAGGGAACTATGGCTACACCTTC; CDR3 protein: CASTPGNYGYTF
clone size: NA; V gene: TRBV11-2; D gene: TRBD2; J gene: TRBJ2-1; CDR3 DNA: TGTGCCAGCAGTCAGCCGGGGACTATTTATAATGAGCAGTTCTTC; CDR3 protein: CASSQPGTIYNEQFF
clone size: NA; V gene: TRBV30; D gene: NA; J gene: TRBJ2-6; CDR3 DNA: TGTGCCATCAGTCCCTCTGGGGCCAACGTCCTGACTTTC; CDR3 protein: CAISPSGANVLTF
clone size: NA; V gene: TRBV6-1; D gene: TRBD1; J gene: TRBJ1-6; CDR3 DNA: TGTGCCAGCGGGACAGGGAATTCACCCCTCCACTTT; CDR3 protein: CASGTGNSPLHF
clone size: NA; V gene: TRBV2; D gene: NA; J gene: TRBJ1-5; CDR3 DNA: TGTGCCAGCAGTGAACGAGGTTTAGATCAGCCCCAGCATTTT; CDR3 protein: CASSERGLDQPQHF
clone size: NA; V gene: TRBV11-3; D gene: NA; J gene: TRBJ1-3; CDR3 DNA: TGTGCCAGCAGCTTGTCTGGCGGACGGGGAAACACCATATATTTT; CDR3 protein: CASSLSGGRGNTIYF
clone size: NA; V gene: TRBV2; D gene: TRBD2; J gene: TRBJ2-1; CDR3 DNA: TGTGCCAGCAGGGGACTAGCGGGAGACAATGAGCAGTTCTTC; CDR3 protein: CASRGLAGDNEQFF
clone size: NA; V gene: TRBV7-9; D gene: TRBD1; J gene: TRBJ2-7; CDR3 DNA: TGTGCCAGCAGCACCAGCGCCGGGACAGGGGTCGAGCAGTACTTC; CDR3 protein: CASSTSAGTGVEQYF
clone size: few; V gene: TRBV28; D gene: NA; J gene: TRBJ1-1; CDR3 DNA: TGTGCCAGCAGCCCCCTTGTCGGGCAGGCTATGAACACTGAAGCTTTCTTT; CDR3 protein: CASSPLVGQAMNTEAFF
clone size: NA; V gene: TRBV10-3; D gene: NA; J gene: TRBJ2-2; CDR3 DNA: TGTGCCATCAGTGAGGCAGGAGCGAACACCGGGGAGCTGTTTTTT; CDR3 protein: CAISEAGANTGELFF
clone size: NA; V gene: TRBV5-1; D gene: NA; J gene: TRBJ2-1; CDR3 DNA: TGCGCCAGCAGCTTGTCTACTAGCCCCACCAATGAGCAGTTCTTC; CDR3 protein: CASSLSTSPTNEQFF
clone size: few; V gene: TRBV14; D gene: NA; J gene: TRBJ2-1; CDR3 DNA: TGTGCCAGCAGCCCCTGGGACTCTGGGAGACCCTTCAATGAGCAGTTCTTC; CDR3 protein: CASSPWDSGRPFNEQFF
clone size: NA; V gene: TRBV5-4; D gene: TRBD2; J gene: TRBJ2-3; CDR3 DNA: TGTGCCAGCAGCTTGAAGGGACTAAGCACAGATACGCAGTATTTT; CDR3 protein: CASSLKGLSTDTQYF
clone size: few; V gene: TRBV9; D gene: TRBD2; J gene: TRBJ2-5; CDR3 DNA: TGTGCCAGCAGCGCTGGGACTAGCGGGGAGTGGGAGACCCAGTACTTC; CDR3 protein: CASSAGTSGEWETQYF
clone size: NA; V gene: TRBV18; D gene: NA; J gene: TRBJ1-2; CDR3 DNA: TGTGCCAGCTCACCGACAGATAACTATGGCTACACCTTC; CDR3 protein: CASSPTDNYGYTF
clone size: NA; V gene: TRBV18; D gene: NA; J gene: TRBJ2-7; CDR3 DNA: TGTGCCAGCTCACCACAGGGGATACTTTTGGGCGAGCAGTACTTC; CDR3 protein: CASSPQGILLGEQYF
clone size: NA; V gene: TRBV4-3; D gene: TRBD2; J gene: TRBJ2-7; CDR3 DNA: TGCGCCAGCAGCCAGGGCCTCCCCGGGACTAAGTACGAGCAGTACTTC; CDR3 protein: CASSQGLPGTKYEQYF
clone size: few; V gene: TRBV18; D gene: TRBD1; J gene: TRBJ1-2; CDR3 DNA: TGTGCCAGCTCATCCGGACAGGCCAAATCGTTC; CDR3 protein: CASSSGQAKSF